Listed below are T cell receptor beta chains from one sample, sequenced in a study of molecular identifiers for immune sequencing clone quantification. TCRdb re-called the PCR reads with MiXCR, one entry per CDR3 protein. The table includes around 480,000 distinct CDR3 sequences, about 21% detected once. The sequencing sample was made of naive CD8+ T cells from blood, with Jurkat cell RNA spiked in. The receptor set was obtained from a human donor in good health. Some libraries in this study had Jurkat cell RNA spiked in. The CDR3 runs from the conserved cysteine through the conserved F or W.

TRBV28 | CASTPTGTSGGYNEQFF
TRBV27 | CASSPSRGRLYEQYF
TRBV10-2 | CASRDWNQPQHF
TRBV4-1 | CASSQDVISRPGEQYF
TRBV19 | CASSIEVVPGGYNEQFF
TRBV20-1 | CSVRVGTYEQYF
TRBV30 | CAWGSGGNYNEQFF
TRBV7-9 | CASSGGLAGGPTYEQYF
TRBV30 | CAWSELAGGFNEQFF
TRBV10-1 | CASSETDSYNQPQHF
TRBV7-2 | CASSFGRGEYEQYF
TRBV6-1 | CASRPGQGAGEAFF
TRBV5-1 | CASQGSTDTQYF
TRBV9 | CASASGSEYEQYF
TRBV19 | CASSGQEETQYF
TRBV2 | CAGSDPPSGIQETQYF
TRBV12-5 | CASGLEGLAGYEQYF
TRBV7-9 | CAGGRVDYNEQFF
TRBV12-3/TRBV12-4 | CASRASGAHTGELFF
TRBV28 | CASSFAGRTEAFF
TRBV28 | CASQKRGNQPQHF
TRBV4-2 | CASSQDAGGGVNSPLHF
TRBV28 | CATYNRNTGELFF
TRBV30 | CAWSSPIAYNEQFF
TRBV6-2/TRBV6-3 | CASRRQGGVDYGYTF
TRBV7-2 | CASSYGVLKSSSYNEQFF
TRBV20-1 | CSATPLAVDTQYF
TRBV7-2 | CASSLARGLAGNYEQYF
TRBV28 | CASRRLAGTQETQYF
TRBV24-1 | CATSDFRRGDNEQFF
TRBV12-3/TRBV12-4 | CASSSLDDGHPYEQYF
TRBV5-6 | CASSVAGNSYEQYF
TRBV7-9 | CASSPPGQGNEKLFF
TRBV6-5 | CASSGGDSYSNQPQHF
TRBV6-5 | CASSEGHSYEQYF
TRBV27 | CASRLPFPSTDTQYF
TRBV19 | CASSIKGQSTGELFF
TRBV4-3 | CASSQTDSSSYEQYF
TRBV5-4 | CASSDWDRVSPLHF
TRBV2 | CASSEGRMNTEAFF
TRBV29-1 | CSVEDWDSLNTEALF
TRBV6-5 | CASRPQGSSYEQYF
TRBV19 | CASSIAGRTNQPQHF
TRBV4-1 | CASSHATGELEKLFF
TRBV4-3 | CASSQDSGFPNTEAFF
TRBV29-1 | CSVHEGAEAFF
TRBV13 | CASSHLPGELFF
TRBV5-6 | CASSLRTSSYEQYF
TRBV28 | CASRLGQGITEAFF
TRBV9 | CASSVEVRVNTGELFF